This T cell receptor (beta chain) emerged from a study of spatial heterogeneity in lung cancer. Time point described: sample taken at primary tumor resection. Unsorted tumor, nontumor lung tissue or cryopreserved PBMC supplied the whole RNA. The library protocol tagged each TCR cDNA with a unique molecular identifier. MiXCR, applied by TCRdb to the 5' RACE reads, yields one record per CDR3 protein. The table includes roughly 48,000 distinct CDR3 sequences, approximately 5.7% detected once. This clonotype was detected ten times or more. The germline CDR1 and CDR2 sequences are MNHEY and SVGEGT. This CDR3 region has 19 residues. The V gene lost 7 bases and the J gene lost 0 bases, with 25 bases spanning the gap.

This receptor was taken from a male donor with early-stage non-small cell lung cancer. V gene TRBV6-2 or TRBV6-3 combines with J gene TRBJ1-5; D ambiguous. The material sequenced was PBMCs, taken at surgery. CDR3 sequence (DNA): TGTGCCAGCACTCTCACTCATCCCTATGACGGATATAGCAATCAGCCCCAGCATTTT. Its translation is CASTLTHPYDGYSNQPQHF.